The 24 T cell receptor beta chains presented below share a single source sample, sequenced in a study of cytomegalovirus exposure and HLA in healthy donors. 13 Jbeta primers and 60 Vbeta primers were used for the PCR. Here immunoSEQ multiplex PCR was the method, and the copy in TCRdb shows in-frame clones only, minus some. The data show about 130,000 clones, approximately 8.8% seen once. The sample was PBMCs. The source of these receptors is a man aged 40-49 years in good health and CMV-seronegative.

This clone has more than one count but fewer than ten. V is TRBV7-2 and J is TRBJ2-7; 12 nucleotides align to TRBD1. V shed 1 base, J shed 4 bases, and the junction held 2 bases outside the gene matches. CDR1 and CDR2 from the germline V gene are SGHTA and FQGNSA. This CDR3 spans 15 amino acids. The CDR3 loop reads CASSLGGQGAYEQYF. The CDR3 region has the DNA TGTGCCAGCAGCTTAGGGGGACAGGGGGCGTACGAGCAGTACTTC.

This sequence joins TRBV28 and TRBJ1-1; TRBD1 might be the D (5 bases). This CDR3 has 16 residues. The germline gives CDR1 MDHEN, CDR2 SYDVKM. V was clipped by 7 bases and J by 1 base, with 19 bases between them. CDR3 in amino acids: CASIGDGAGGNTEAFF. The CDR3 DNA follows: TGTGCCAGCATAGGTGATGGGGCTGGTGGGAACACTGAAGCTTTCTTT.

This clone was observed a few times. The chain recombines TRBV19 with TRBJ2-5; a weak D match, TRBD1 (5 bases). V gave up 3 bases and J gave up 5 bases, with 13 bases separating them. The CDR3 length is 14 residues. In germline, CDR1 is LNHDA, CDR2 SQIVND (reference sequence). CDR3 protein: CASSMRQMGETQYF. CDR3 in DNA: TGTGCCAGTAGTATGCGACAGATGGGCGAGACCCAGTACTTC.

This rearrangement joins TRBV27 to TRBJ1-4, with D perhaps TRBD1 (5 bases). The CDR3 runs 14 residues. Per the germline V gene, CDR1 is MNHEY and CDR2 is SMNVEV (reference sequence). V lost 4 bases to trimming and J lost 6 bases, with 12 bases between them. The CDR3 DNA follows: TGTGCCAGCAGTTCAGGGATTTTAGATGAAAAACTGTTTTTT. Translating it yields CASSSGILDEKLFF.

The chain links TRBV13 to TRBJ1-5; D unclear. The germline V gene has CDR1 PRHDT and CDR2 FYEKMQ (reference sequence). The CDR3 extends over 14 amino acids. V was shortened by 4 bases and J by 8 bases, with 15 bases between the two germline ends. The CDR3 DNA follows: TGTGCCAGCAGCTCGGGAGGAAGTTCTGAGCCCCAGCATTTT. Translating gives CASSSGGSSEPQHF.

A few counts support this clone. The rearrangement uses TRBV30 and TRBJ2-3, with 7 positions matching TRBD1. J lost 4 bases, V lost 2 bases, and 3 bases had no gene match. Germline CDR1 and CDR2: GTSNPN and SVGIG (reference sequence). The CDR3 runs 13 residues. In DNA form, the CDR3 reads TGTGCCTGGAGTCGGCAGGGGGCAGATACGCAGTATTTT. Translating gives CAWSRQGADTQYF.

On this clone: The junction departs from germline at one end; a sequencing error may be responsible. The rearrangement joins TRBV2 to TRBJ2-7; D remains ambiguous. The V gene's germline CDR1 is SNHLY and CDR2 FYNNEI. The CDR3 sequence is 13 residues long. Here the CDR3 reads CARSELRSYEQYF. The CDR3 DNA is TGTGCCAGAAGTGAGCTACGGTCCTACGAGCAGTACTTC. Full variable domain (remainder filled in from reference TRBV2 and TRBJ2-7): EPEVTQTPSHQVTQMGQEVILRCVPISNHLYFYWYRQILGQKVEFLVSFYNNEISEKSEIFDDQFSVERPDGSNFTLKIRSTKLEDSAMYFCARSELRSYEQYFGPGTRLTVT.

This clone was detected a few times. The genes are TRBV5-4 and TRBJ1-6; the match to TRBD1 covers 7 bases. Per germline, CDR1 SGHNT and CDR2 YYREEE (reference sequence). The CDR3 runs to 16 residues. V lost 4 bases, J lost 7 bases, and 11 bases stayed unmatched. The chain's CDR3 is CASSVTGLSLNSPLHF. The CDR3 region has the DNA TGTGCCAGCAGCGTGACAGGGCTATCCTTAAATTCACCCCTCCACTTT.

The DNA of the CDR3 is TGCGCCAGCAGCTTGGCCACGTCAGTAGCAAATAATGAAAAACTGTTTTTT. Translated: CASSLATSVANNEKLFF. The V and J genes are TRBV5-1 and TRBJ1-4; unclear D gene. V lost 0 bases and J lost 4, with 16 bases in between. The CDR3 is made up of 17 amino acids. The germline V gene encodes CDR1 SGHRS and CDR2 YFSETQ.

This clone occurred a few times. The J gene is TRBJ1-6, the V gene TRBV27; 7 bases are shared with TRBD1. The CDR3 totals 14 residues. J was trimmed by 8 bases and V by 3 bases; bases with no gene match: 4. Germline V CDR1 and CDR2: MNHEY, SMNVEV (reference sequence). The CDR3 DNA reads TGTGCCAGCAGTTTGACAGGGTTGTATTCACCCCTCCACTTT. Amino acid sequence: CASSLTGLYSPLHF.

This clone was counted only a few times. DNA of the CDR3: TGTGCCAGCAGCTTGGCGGCGGTCCCGAGGGGCTACACCTTC. Protein: CASSLAAVPRGYTF. This sequence joins TRBV5-6 and TRBJ1-2; no reliable D call. V dropped 0 bases and J dropped 8 bases, with 14 bases sitting between them. The CDR3 is 14 residues long. The germline V gene has CDR1 SGHDT and CDR2 YYEEEE.

This clone was detected a few times. The rearrangement joins TRBV7-2 to TRBJ1-3; 9 nucleotides agree with TRBD1. Germline V gene sequence: CDR1 SGHTA, CDR2 FQGNSA. Trimming took 5 bases from V and 0 from J; bases not matched to a gene: 8. This CDR3 is built from 17 residues. The CDR3 region has the DNA TGTGCCAGCAGCCCCCGGACAGGGGCATTCTCTGGAAACACCATATATTTT. Amino acids: CASSPRTGAFSGNTIYF.

The V and J genes are TRBV2 and TRBJ2-2; a possible D gene is TRBD2 (6 bases). This CDR3 region has 16 residues. The germline gives CDR1 SNHLY, CDR2 FYNNEI. Trimming cost V 7 bases and J 2 bases, with 17 bases left between them. The DNA for the CDR3 is TGTGCCAGCAACCTATACGGGACTCTTAACACCGGGGAGCTGTTTTTT. Its protein product is CASNLYGTLNTGELFF.

V and J are TRBV5-1 and TRBJ2-7; the match to TRBD2 covers 12 bases. Germline CDR1 is SGHRS and CDR2 is YFSETQ. Trimming took 5 bases from V and 4 from J; bases not matched to a gene: 7. This CDR3 contains 15 residues. CDR3 protein: CASSSSGGAEYEQYF. The CDR3 nucleotides are TGCGCCAGCAGTTCTAGCGGGGGGGCCGAATACGAGCAGTACTTC.

This clone has more than one count but fewer than ten. This chain uses TRBV19 with TRBJ2-3; TRBD2 agrees at 7 bases. With V trimmed by 3 bases and J by 10 bases, 4 bases remained unmatched. Germline loops: CDR1 LNHDA, CDR2 SQIVND (reference sequence). CDR3 size: 12 residues. CDR3 in amino acids: CASSMGGMAQYF. CDR3 DNA: TGTGCCAGTAGTATGGGGGGGATGGCGCAGTATTTT.

The rearrangement uses TRBV7-2 and TRBJ1-2, with D possibly matching TRBD1 (6 bases). CDR1 is SGHTA and CDR2 is FQGNSA in the germline V gene. V was trimmed by 5 bases and J by 2 bases, leaving 12 bases between them. This CDR3 is 14 amino acids long. The CDR3 DNA is TGTGCCAGCAGCCCGCGGACAGCAAACTATGGCTACACCTTC. It yields the protein CASSPRTANYGYTF.

The sample holds a few counts of this clone. The chain links TRBV5-1 to TRBJ2-2; D not resolved. Germline lookup yields CDR1 SGHRS and CDR2 YFSETQ. Trimming removed 0 bases at V and 4 bases at J, with 7 bases between. The CDR3 has 14 residues. This chain's CDR3 is CASSLGQITGELFF. CDR3 bases: TGCGCCAGCAGCTTGGGGCAGATCACCGGGGAGCTGTTTTTT.

This rearrangement joins TRBV28 to TRBJ1-4; 9 bases are shared with TRBD1. The V gene end was trimmed by 3 bases and the J gene end by 7 bases; junction bases not matched to a gene: 6. The CDR3 loop spans 15 amino acids. The V gene's germline CDR1 is MDHEN and CDR2 SYDVKM. CDR3 in DNA: TGTGCCAGCAGTTTTCAGACAGGGGGAGGTGAAAAACTGTTTTTT. Its translation: CASSFQTGGGEKLFF.

This clone appeared a few times. The gene calls are TRBV9 and TRBJ1-6; D is unresolved. The germline V gene encodes CDR1 SGDLS and CDR2 YYNGEE. Deletions cut 0 bases from V and 7 bases from J, with 11 bases between. This CDR3 comprises 15 residues. The chain's CDR3 is CASSVGVGPNSPLHF. The CDR3 DNA sequence: TGTGCCAGCAGCGTAGGTGTGGGCCCAAATTCACCCCTCCACTTT. The full variable domain, with the rest looked up from reference TRBV9 and TRBJ1-6, is DSGVTQTPKHLITATGQRVTLRCSPRSGDLSVYWYQQSLDQGLQFLIQYYNGEERAKGNILERFSAQQFPDLHSELNLSSLELGDSALYFCASSVGVGPNSPLHFGNGTRLTVT.

This clone has just a few counts. The rearrangement uses TRBV5-6 and TRBJ1-6, with 7 bases identical to TRBD1. Germline V gene sequence: CDR1 SGHDT, CDR2 YYEEEE. This CDR3 has 17 residues. V was clipped by 5 bases and J by 3 bases; unmatched bases: 11. CDR3 sequence: CASRDKPGQNYNSPLHF. The CDR3, as DNA: TGTGCCAGCAGGGATAAGCCGGGACAGAACTATAATTCACCCCTCCACTTT.

This clone was counted a few times. The chain joins TRBV27 to TRBJ2-7, with TRBD2 matching over 7 bases. J lost 6 bases, V lost 5 bases, and 10 bases had no gene match. The CDR3 extends over 14 amino acids. In germline, CDR1 is MNHEY, CDR2 SMNVEV (reference sequence). This CDR3 reads CASSTLAGSGEQYF. In DNA form, the CDR3 reads TGTGCCAGCAGTACCTTAGCGGGTTCCGGCGAGCAGTACTTC.

This clone was detected a few times. This chain connects TRBV19 to TRBJ1-3; D may be TRBD1 (6 bases). Deletions cut 3 bases from V and 3 bases from J, with 12 bases between. The CDR3 has 15 amino acids. Germline V CDR1 and CDR2: LNHDA, SQIVND (reference sequence). Here the CDR3 reads CASSIEGGDGNTIYF. The DNA for the CDR3 is TGTGCCAGTAGTATTGAAGGGGGTGATGGAAACACCATATATTTT.

This clone turned up a few times. This rearrangement joins TRBV6-4 to TRBJ2-1, with D possibly being TRBD2 (6 bases). The CDR3 sequence is 14 residues long. CDR1 and CDR2 (germline): MRHNA, SNTAGT. The V and J ends lost 3 bases and 0 bases respectively, with 6 bases between them. The CDR3 sequence is CASSEGGSYNEQFF. CDR3 nucleotide sequence: TGTGCCAGCAGTGAGGGGGGCTCCTACAATGAGCAGTTCTTC.

V gene TRBV10-3 combines with J gene TRBJ1-2, with a possible D match to TRBD1 (6 bases). The CDR3 runs to 14 residues. Per germline, CDR1 ENHRY and CDR2 SYGVKD. Trimming shortened V by 8 bases and J by 4 bases, and 17 bases separated the two germline ends. For the CDR3, the DNA is TGTGCCATCGGTAGCATACAGGGTACCTATGGCTACACCTTC. Translating it yields CAIGSIQGTYGYTF.